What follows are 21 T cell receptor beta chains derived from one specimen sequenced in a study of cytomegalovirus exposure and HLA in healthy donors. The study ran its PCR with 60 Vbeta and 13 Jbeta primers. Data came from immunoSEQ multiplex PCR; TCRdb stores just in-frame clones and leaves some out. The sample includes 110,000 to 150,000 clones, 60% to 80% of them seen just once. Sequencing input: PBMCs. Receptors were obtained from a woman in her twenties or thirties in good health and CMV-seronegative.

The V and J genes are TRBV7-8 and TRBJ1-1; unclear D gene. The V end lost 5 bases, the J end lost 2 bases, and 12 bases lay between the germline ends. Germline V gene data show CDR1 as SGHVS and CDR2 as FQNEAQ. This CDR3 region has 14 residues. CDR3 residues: CASSRGSVNTEAFF. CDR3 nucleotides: TGTGCCAGCAGCCGAGGGTCAGTTAACACTGAAGCTTTCTTT.

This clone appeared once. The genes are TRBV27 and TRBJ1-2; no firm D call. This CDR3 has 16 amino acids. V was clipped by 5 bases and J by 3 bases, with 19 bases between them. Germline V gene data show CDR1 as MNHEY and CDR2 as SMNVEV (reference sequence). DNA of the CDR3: TGTGCCAGCAGTCCTAGGTTCCCGGAGGGTTACTATGGCTACACCTTC. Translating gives CASSPRFPEGYYGYTF.

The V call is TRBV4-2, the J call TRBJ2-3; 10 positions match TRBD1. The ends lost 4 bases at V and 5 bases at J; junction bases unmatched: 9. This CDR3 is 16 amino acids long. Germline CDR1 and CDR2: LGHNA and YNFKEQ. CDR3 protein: CASSLSMTGGRDTQYF. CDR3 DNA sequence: TGTGCCAGCAGCCTGAGTATGACAGGGGGCAGAGATACGCAGTATTTT.

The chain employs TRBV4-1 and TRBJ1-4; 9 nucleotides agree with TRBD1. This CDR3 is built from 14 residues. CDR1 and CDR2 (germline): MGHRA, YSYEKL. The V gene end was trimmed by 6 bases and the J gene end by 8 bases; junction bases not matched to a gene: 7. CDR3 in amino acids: CASSPGTGREKLFF. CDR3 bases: TGCGCCAGCAGTCCCGGGACAGGGCGGGAAAAACTGTTTTTT.

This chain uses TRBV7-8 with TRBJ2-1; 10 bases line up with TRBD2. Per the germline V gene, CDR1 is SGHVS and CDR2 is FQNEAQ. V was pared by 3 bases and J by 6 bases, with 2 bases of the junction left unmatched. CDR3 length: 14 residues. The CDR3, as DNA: TGTGCCAGCAGCTTCGCTAGCGGGGGCAATGAGCAGTTCTTC. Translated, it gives CASSFASGGNEQFF.

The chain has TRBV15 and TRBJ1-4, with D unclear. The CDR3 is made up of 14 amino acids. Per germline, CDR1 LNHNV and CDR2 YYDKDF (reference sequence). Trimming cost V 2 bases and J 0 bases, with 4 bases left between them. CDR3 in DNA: TGTGCCACCAGCAGACACACAACTAATGAAAAACTGTTTTTT. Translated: CATSRHTTNEKLFF.

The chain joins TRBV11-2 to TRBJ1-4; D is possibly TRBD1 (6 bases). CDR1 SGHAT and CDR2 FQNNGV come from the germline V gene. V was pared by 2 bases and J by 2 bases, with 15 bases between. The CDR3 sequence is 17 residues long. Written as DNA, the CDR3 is TGTGCCAGCAGCTTATCCATTCCCCAGGGGACTAATGAAAAACTGTTTTTT. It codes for CASSLSIPQGTNEKLFF.

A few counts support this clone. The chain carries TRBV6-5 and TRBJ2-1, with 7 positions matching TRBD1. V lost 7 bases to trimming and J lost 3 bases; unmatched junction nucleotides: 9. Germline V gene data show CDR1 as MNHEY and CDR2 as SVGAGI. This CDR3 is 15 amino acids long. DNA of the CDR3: TGTGCCAGCAACCAACCGGGACAGAACTACAATGAGCAGTTCTTC. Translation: CASNQPGQNYNEQFF.

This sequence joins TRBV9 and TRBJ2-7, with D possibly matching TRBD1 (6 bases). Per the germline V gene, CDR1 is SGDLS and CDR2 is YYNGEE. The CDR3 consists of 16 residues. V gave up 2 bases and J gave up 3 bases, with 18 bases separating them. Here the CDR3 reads CASSVSPDSRDYEQYF. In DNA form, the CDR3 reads TGTGCCAGCAGCGTTAGCCCGGACAGTCGGGACTACGAGCAGTACTTC.

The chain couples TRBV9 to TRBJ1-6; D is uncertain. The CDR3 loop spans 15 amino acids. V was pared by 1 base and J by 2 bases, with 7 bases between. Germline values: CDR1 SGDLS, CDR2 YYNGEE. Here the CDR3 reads CASSVTGTYNSPLHF. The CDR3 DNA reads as TGTGCCAGCAGCGTAACCGGGACCTATAATTCACCCCTCCACTTT.

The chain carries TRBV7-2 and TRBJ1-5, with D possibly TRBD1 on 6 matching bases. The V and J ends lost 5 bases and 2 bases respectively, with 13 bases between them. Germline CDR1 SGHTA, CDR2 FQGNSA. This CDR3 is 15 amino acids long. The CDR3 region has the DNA TGTGCCAGCAGCCCCAGGGGTAGGGGCAATCAGCCCCAGCATTTT. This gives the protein CASSPRGRGNQPQHF.

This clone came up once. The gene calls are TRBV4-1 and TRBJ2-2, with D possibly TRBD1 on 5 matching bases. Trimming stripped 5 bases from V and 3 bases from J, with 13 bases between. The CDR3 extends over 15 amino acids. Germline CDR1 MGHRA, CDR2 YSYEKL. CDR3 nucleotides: TGCGCCAGCAGCGCCAGAGACAGATACACCGGGGAGCTGTTTTTT. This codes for CASSARDRYTGELFF.

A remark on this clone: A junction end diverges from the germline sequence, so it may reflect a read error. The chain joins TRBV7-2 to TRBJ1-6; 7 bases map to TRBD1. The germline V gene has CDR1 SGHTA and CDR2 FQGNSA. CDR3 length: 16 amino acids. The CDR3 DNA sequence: TGTGCCCGCAGCTCACAGGGGAGCTCCTATAATTCACCCCTCCACTTT. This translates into CARSSQGSSYNSPLHF.

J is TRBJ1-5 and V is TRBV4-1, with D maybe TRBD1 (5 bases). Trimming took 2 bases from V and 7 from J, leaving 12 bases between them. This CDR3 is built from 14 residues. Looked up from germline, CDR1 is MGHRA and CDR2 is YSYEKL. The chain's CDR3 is CASSQQQAAQPQHF. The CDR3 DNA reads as TGCGCCAGCAGCCAACAACAGGCAGCCCAGCCCCAGCATTTT.

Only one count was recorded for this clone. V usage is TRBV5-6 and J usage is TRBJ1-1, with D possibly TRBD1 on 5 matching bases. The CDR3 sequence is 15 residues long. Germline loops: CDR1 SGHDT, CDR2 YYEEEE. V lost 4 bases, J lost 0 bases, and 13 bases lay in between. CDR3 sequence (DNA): TGTGCCAGCAGCCTATTACAGGCCATGAACACTGAAGCTTTCTTT. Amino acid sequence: CASSLLQAMNTEAFF.

The chain's CDR3 is CASSPLAGRNTGELFF. CDR3 coding DNA: TGTGCCAGCAGTCCCCTCGCGGGGCGGAACACCGGGGAGCTGTTTTTT. The chain links TRBV27 to TRBJ2-2; D is perhaps TRBD2 (6 bases). Germline lookup yields CDR1 MNHEY and CDR2 SMNVEV (reference sequence). CDR3 length: 16 residues. Trimming left V 5 bases short and J 1 base short, with 14 bases between.

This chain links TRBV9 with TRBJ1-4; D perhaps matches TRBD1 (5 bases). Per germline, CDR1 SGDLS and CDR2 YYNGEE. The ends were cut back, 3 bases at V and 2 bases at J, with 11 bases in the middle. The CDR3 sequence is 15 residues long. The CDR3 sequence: CASSASGMTNEKLFF. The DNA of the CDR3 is TGTGCCAGCAGCGCTTCAGGGATGACTAATGAAAAACTGTTTTTT.

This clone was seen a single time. In DNA form, the CDR3 reads TGTGCCAGCGCGAGGGCGGATAGCAATCAGCCCCAGCATTTT. Residues: CASARADSNQPQHF. This chain uses TRBV6-5 with TRBJ1-5; D gene ambiguous. V gave up 8 bases and J gave up 0 bases, with 11 bases separating them. From germline, CDR1 is MNHEY and CDR2 SVGAGI. The CDR3 has 14 amino acids.

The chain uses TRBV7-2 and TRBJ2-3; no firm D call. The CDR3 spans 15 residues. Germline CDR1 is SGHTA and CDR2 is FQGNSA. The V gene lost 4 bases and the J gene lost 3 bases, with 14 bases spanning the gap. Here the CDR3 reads CASSSLSVETDTQYF. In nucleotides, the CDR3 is TGTGCCAGCAGCTCCCTGAGCGTTGAGACAGATACGCAGTATTTT. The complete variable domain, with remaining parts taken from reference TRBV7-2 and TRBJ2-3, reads GAGVSQSPSNKVTEKGKDVELRCDPISGHTALYWYRQSLGQGLEFLIYFQGNSAPDKSGLPSDRFSAERTGGSVSTLTIQRTQQEDSAVYLCASSSLSVETDTQYFGPGTRLTVL.

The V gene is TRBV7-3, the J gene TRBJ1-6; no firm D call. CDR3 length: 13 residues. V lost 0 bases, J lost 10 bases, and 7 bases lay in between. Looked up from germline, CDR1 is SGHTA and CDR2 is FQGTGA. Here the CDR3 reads CASSLTVGSPLHF. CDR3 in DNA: TGTGCCAGCAGCTTAACAGTGGGCTCACCCCTCCACTTT.

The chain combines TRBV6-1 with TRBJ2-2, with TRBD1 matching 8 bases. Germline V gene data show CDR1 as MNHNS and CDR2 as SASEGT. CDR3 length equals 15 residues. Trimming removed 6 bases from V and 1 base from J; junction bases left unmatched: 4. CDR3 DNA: TGTGCCAGCAGCAAACAGGGGGGGAACACCGGGGAGCTGTTTTTT. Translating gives CASSKQGGNTGELFF.